The rows below give T cell receptor beta chains drawn from one sample of a study of cytomegalovirus exposure and HLA in healthy donors. Repertoires were generated with immunoSEQ multiplex PCR, while TCRdb's copy carries only in-frame clones and drops some. The top ten hold 0.84% of the sample, which has about 330,000 clones, roughly 90% seen once. Sequencing was performed on PBMCs. The source is a woman aged 18-35 years in good health and CMV-seronegative. The CDR3 runs from the conserved cysteine through the conserved F or W. The D gene is left open where the match is weak. Clone size is shown for a subset of rows, as once, few, many or a class of expanded clone.

size: -
V: TRBV2
D: -
J: TRBJ1-5
DNA: TGTGCCAGCAGTGACGAGGTGTCGGGGATCAGCAATCAGCCCCAGCATTTT
CDR3: CASSDEVSGISNQPQHF

size: once
V: TRBV5-1
D: TRBD1
J: TRBJ2-7
DNA: TGCGCCAGCAGCCCGGGGACAGGGGGCTACGAGCAGTACTTC
CDR3: CASSPGTGGYEQYF

size: -
V: TRBV5-1
D: TRBD1
J: TRBJ1-2
DNA: TGCGCCAGCAGCTCCGGACAGGGCTTTGACTATGGCTACACCTTC
CDR3: CASSSGQGFDYGYTF

size: -
V: TRBV30
D: -
J: TRBJ1-1
DNA: TGTGCCTGGAGTGTATTCCCGAGTGGCACTGAAGCTTTCTTT
CDR3: CAWSVFPSGTEAFF

size: -
V: TRBV9
D: -
J: TRBJ2-7
DNA: TGTGCCAGCAGCCCCCGGACAGAGCCCTACGAGCAGTACTTC
CDR3: CASSPRTEPYEQYF

size: -
V: TRBV5-1
D: TRBD2
J: TRBJ2-5
DNA: TGCGCCAGCAGCCAGGGACTAGCGGGAGTTGGCCAAGAGACCCAGTACTTC
CDR3: CASSQGLAGVGQETQYF

size: -
V: TRBV20-1
D: -
J: TRBJ2-7
DNA: TGCAGTGCTCCAGCAGGTTCCGAGCAGTACTTC
CDR3: CSAPAGSEQYF

size: -
V: TRBV7-7
D: TRBD2
J: TRBJ2-2
DNA: TGTGCTAGCAGCTTAGCGGGAGGAGCCACCGGGGAGCTGTTTTTT
CDR3: CASSLAGGATGELFF

size: -
V: TRBV5-1
D: -
J: TRBJ2-1
DNA: TGCGCCAGCAGCTTGGGGACAAACAATGAGCAGTTCTTC
CDR3: CASSLGTNNEQFF

size: -
V: TRBV5-1
D: TRBD1
J: TRBJ1-3
DNA: TGCGCCAGCAGCCAACAACAGGGGTCTGGAAACACCATATATTTT
CDR3: CASSQQQGSGNTIYF

size: -
V: TRBV27
D: -
J: TRBJ1-2
DNA: TGTGCCAGCAGTGAGGGGGTTAGTTATGGCTACACCTTC
CDR3: CASSEGVSYGYTF

size: -
V: TRBV7-9
D: TRBD1
J: TRBJ1-4
DNA: TGTGCCAGCAGCTTTCTCGGACAGGGCAATGAAAAACTGTTTTTT
CDR3: CASSFLGQGNEKLFF

size: -
V: TRBV5-1
D: -
J: TRBJ1-1
DNA: TGCGCCAGCAGCTTAGGGGACACTGAAGCTTTCTTT
CDR3: CASSLGDTEAFF

size: few
V: TRBV7-2
D: TRBD2
J: TRBJ2-1
DNA: TGTGCCAGCAGCTTAGGACTAGCGGGAGGTGAGCAGTTCTTC
CDR3: CASSLGLAGGEQFF